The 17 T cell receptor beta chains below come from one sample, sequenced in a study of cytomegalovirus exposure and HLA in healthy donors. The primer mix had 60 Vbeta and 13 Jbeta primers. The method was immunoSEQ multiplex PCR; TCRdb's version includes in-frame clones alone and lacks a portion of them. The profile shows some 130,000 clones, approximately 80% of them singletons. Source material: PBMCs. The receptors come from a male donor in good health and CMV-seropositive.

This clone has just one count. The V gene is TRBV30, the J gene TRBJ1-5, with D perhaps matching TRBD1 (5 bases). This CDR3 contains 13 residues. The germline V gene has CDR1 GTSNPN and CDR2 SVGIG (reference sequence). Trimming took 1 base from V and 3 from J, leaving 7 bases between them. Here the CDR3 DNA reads TGTGCCTGGAGTGGGGACTCCAATCAGCCCCAGCATTTT. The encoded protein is CAWSGDSNQPQHF.

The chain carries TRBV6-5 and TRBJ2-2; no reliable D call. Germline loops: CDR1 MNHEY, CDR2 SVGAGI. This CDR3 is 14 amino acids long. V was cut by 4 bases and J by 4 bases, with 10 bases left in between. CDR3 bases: TGTGCCAGCAGTTGGGCGACCCGCACCGGGGAGCTGTTTTTT. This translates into CASSWATRTGELFF.

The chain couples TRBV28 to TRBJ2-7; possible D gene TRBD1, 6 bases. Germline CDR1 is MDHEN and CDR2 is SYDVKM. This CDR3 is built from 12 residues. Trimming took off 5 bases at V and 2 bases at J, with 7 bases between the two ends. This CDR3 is CASSQGPYEQYF. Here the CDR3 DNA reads TGTGCCAGCAGTCAGGGGCCCTACGAGCAGTACTTC.

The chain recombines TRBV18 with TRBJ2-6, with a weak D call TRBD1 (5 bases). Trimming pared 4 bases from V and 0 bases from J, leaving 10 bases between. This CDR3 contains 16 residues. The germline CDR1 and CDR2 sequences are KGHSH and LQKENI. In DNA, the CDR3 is TGTGCCAGCTCACGCTCACAGGACTCTGGGGCCAACGTCCTGACTTTC. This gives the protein CASSRSQDSGANVLTF.

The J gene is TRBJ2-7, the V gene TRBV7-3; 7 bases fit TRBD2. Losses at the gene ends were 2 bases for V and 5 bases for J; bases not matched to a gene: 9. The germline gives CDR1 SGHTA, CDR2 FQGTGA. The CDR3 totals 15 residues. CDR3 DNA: TGTGCCAGCAGCTTATTGGGGGGGATAGGAGACGAGCAGTACTTC. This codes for CASSLLGGIGDEQYF.

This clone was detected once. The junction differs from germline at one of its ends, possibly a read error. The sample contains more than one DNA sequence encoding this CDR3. The CDR3 here is CASRQGPSSGELFF. The DNA of the CDR3 is TGTGCCAGTAGACAAGGTCCTAGTTCCGGGGAGCTCTTTTTT. The chain couples TRBV19 to TRBJ2-2, with TRBD2 as a possible D gene (5 bases). CDR1 is LNHDA, CDR2 SQIVND, per germline (reference sequence). The CDR3 is made up of 14 amino acids.

CDR3 DNA sequence: TGTGCCAGTAGTGCACCGGGACGCCGGGGGGAAGGGTATGGCTACACCTTC. Translated: CASSAPGRRGEGYGYTF. The rearrangement uses TRBV19 and TRBJ1-2; maybe TRBD1 (5 bases). The V gene lost 5 bases and the J gene lost 5 bases, with 24 bases spanning the gap. CDR1 and CDR2 from the germline V gene are LNHDA and SQIVND (reference sequence). The CDR3 totals 17 residues. Filled out from reference TRBV19 and TRBJ1-2, the complete variable domain reads DGGITQSPKYLFRKEGQNVTLSCEQNLNHDAMYWYRQDPGQGLRLIYYSQIVNDFQKGDIAEGYSVSREKKESFPLTVTSAQKNPTAFYLCASSAPGRRGEGYGYTFGSGTRLTVV.

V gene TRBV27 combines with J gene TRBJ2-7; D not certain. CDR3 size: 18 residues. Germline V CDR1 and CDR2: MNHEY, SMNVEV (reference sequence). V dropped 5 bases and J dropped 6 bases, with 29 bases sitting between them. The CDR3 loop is CASSRLLGSVVFPGEQYF. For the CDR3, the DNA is TGTGCCAGCAGTCGGTTACTTGGGTCGGTTGTTTTTCCGGGCGAGCAGTACTTC.

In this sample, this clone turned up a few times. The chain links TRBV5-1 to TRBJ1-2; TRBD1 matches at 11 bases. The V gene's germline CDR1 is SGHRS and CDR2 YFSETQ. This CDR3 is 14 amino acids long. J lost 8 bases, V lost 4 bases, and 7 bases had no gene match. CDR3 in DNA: TGCGCCAGCAGCACCGGACAGGGGGCACGCGGCTACACCTTC. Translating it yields CASSTGQGARGYTF.

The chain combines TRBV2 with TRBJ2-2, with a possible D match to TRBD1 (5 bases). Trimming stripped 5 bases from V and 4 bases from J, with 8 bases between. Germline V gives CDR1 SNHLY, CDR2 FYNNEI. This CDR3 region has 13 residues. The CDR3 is CASSRGGTGELFF. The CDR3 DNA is TGTGCCAGCAGTAGGGGTGGCACCGGGGAGCTGTTTTTT.

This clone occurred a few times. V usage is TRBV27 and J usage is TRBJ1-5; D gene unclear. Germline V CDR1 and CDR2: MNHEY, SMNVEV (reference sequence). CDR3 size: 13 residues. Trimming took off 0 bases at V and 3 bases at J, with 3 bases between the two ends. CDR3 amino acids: CASSLSINQPQHF. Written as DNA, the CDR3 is TGTGCCAGCAGTTTATCCATCAATCAGCCCCAGCATTTT.

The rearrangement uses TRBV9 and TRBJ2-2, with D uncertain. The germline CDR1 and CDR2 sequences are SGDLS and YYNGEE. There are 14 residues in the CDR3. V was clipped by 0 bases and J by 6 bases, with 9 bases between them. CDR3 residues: CASSVETFPGELFF. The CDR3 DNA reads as TGTGCCAGCAGCGTAGAGACATTTCCCGGGGAGCTGTTTTTT. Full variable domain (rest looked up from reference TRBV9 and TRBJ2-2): DSGVTQTPKHLITATGQRVTLRCSPRSGDLSVYWYQQSLDQGLQFLIQYYNGEERAKGNILERFSAQQFPDLHSELNLSSLELGDSALYFCASSVETFPGELFFGEGSRLTVL.

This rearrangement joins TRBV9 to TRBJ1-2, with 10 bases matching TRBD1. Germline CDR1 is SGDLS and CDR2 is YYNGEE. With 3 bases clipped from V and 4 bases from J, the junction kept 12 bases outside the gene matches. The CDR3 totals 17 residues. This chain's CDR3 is CASSERTGGSSTYGYTF. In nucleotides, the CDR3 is TGTGCCAGCAGCGAGAGGACAGGGGGATCGTCTACCTATGGCTACACCTTC.

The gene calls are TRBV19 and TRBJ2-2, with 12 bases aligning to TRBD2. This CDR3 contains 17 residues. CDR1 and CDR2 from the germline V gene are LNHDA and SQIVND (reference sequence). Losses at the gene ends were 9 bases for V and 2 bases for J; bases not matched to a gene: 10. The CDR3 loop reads CASRDWTSGVNTGELFF. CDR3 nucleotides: TGTGCCAGCAGAGACTGGACTAGCGGGGTAAACACCGGGGAGCTGTTTTTT.

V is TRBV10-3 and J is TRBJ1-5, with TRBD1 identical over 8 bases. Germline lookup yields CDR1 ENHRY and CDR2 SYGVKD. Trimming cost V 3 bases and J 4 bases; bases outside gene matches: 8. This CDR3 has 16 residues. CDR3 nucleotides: TGTGCCATCAGTGACTACGACAGGGGCACAAATCAGCCCCAGCATTTT. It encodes CAISDYDRGTNQPQHF.

CDR3 coding DNA: TGTGCCAGCAGCGTAGGAGTTATGAACACTGAAGCTTTCTTT. Its protein is CASSVGVMNTEAFF. This sequence joins TRBV9 and TRBJ1-1, with D hard to call. The length of the CDR3 is 14 residues. Germline CDR1 SGDLS, CDR2 YYNGEE. V lost 0 bases to trimming and J lost 0 bases, with 6 bases between them.

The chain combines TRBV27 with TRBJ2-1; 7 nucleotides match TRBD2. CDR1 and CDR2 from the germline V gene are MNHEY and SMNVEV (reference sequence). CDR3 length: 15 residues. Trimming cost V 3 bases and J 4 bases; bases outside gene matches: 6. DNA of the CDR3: TGTGCCAGCAGTTTCGGCGGGAGCAATTACAATGAGCAGTTCTTC. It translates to CASSFGGSNYNEQFF.